This passage covers 3 T cell receptor beta chains from one sample sequenced in a study of early T cells in non-severe SARS-CoV-2 infection. TCRdb processed the 5' RACE reads anew with MiXCR; each CDR3 protein has one entry. The sample shows approximately 99,000 distinct CDR3 sequences, about 12% of them seen only once. The sample taken for sequencing was whole blood. The source of these receptors is an adult who was a healthcare worker with PCR-confirmed SARS-CoV-2 infection or an uninfected control (not recorded which).

This clonotype was counted ten times or more. This chain links TRBV20-1 with TRBJ2-7, with 7 positions matching TRBD1. J gave up 5 bases and V 3 bases, and 10 bases lay outside the gene matches. This CDR3 is 14 amino acids long. The germline gives CDR1 DFQATT, CDR2 SNEGSKA (reference sequence). The CDR3 nucleotides are TGCAGTGCTAGGGACCGGGACAGAATCGACGAGCAGTACTTC. This gives the protein CSARDRDRIDEQYF.

This sequence joins TRBV7-2 and TRBJ2-7, with D tentatively TRBD1 (6 bases). The V gene's germline CDR1 is SGHTA and CDR2 FQGNSA. The CDR3 spans 14 residues. The ends were cut back, 3 bases at V and 8 bases at J, with 17 bases in the middle. The DNA for the CDR3 is TGTGCCAGCAGCTTCTGGGACACCTTGGAGAAGCAGTACTTC. This translates into CASSFWDTLEKQYF.

The rearrangement uses TRBV12-3 or TRBV12-4 and TRBJ2-7; D unclear. V was shortened by 3 bases and J by 1 base, with 7 bases between the two germline ends. This CDR3 is 13 amino acids long. This CDR3 is CASSFSGSYEQYF. For the CDR3, the DNA is TGTGCCAGCAGTTTCTCAGGTTCCTACGAGCAGTACTTC.